The clone carrying this T cell receptor (beta chain) was recorded at least ten times. CD4+CD45RO+CD25- cells were isolated as memory CD4+ T cells. TCRdb re-called the 5' RACE reads through MiXCR, storing one row per CDR3 protein. Of under 35,000 distinct CDR3 sequences listed, around 24% are singletons. V lost 0 bases and J lost 4, with 13 bases in between. This CDR3 is 16 amino acids long. Germline-derived CDR1 and CDR2 are LGHNA and YSLEER. Sequenced material: memory CD4+ T cells sorted from blood. Subset defined: memory CD4+ T cells, CD4+CD45RO+CD25-. The clonotype was recovered from a female donor with breast cancer. This sequence joins TRBV4-3 and TRBJ2-1; possibly TRBD2 for D (6 bases). This CDR3 is CASSQDGTSRYNEQFF. CDR3 coding DNA: TGCGCCAGCAGCCAAGATGGAACTAGCCGGTACAATGAGCAGTTCTTC.